The sequence of this T cell receptor (beta chain) was determined in a study of cytomegalovirus exposure and HLA in healthy donors. As for the study in general: Inside one of the first data releases sat around 86 million unique TCRs taken from HLA-typed donors.

Regarding this clone: Antigen unknown.

In the PCR, 60 Vbeta and 13 Jbeta primers were used. Sequencing was performed with immunoSEQ multiplex PCR; in TCRdb, only in-frame clones are kept and a portion is missing. The sample lists about 100,000 clones; 82% were seen once. Per the germline V gene, CDR1 is MNHNY and CDR2 is SVGAGI (reference sequence). Trimming took 2 bases from V and 4 from J, leaving 6 bases between them. The CDR3 is 13 residues long. Regarding the study as a whole: Some V segments could not be told apart, so they were left out, TRBV6-2 and TRBV6-3 among them. Researchers catalogued 160 or so TCR beta chains as cytomegalovirus-associated.

The receptor's source is a man younger than 45 in good health and CMV-seropositive. This rearrangement joins TRBV6-6 to TRBJ1-5; the D gene is possibly TRBD1 (5 bases). Sequencing was performed on PBMCs. The CDR3 region has the DNA TGTGCCAGCAGTTACGGGGGGAATCAGCCCCAGCATTTT. It translates to CASSYGGNQPQHF.